Listed below are T cell receptor beta chains from one sample, sequenced in a study of T cells in Graves' hyperthyroidism and ophthalmopathy. Via MiXCR, TCRdb re-called the multiplex PCR reads, giving one row per CDR3 protein. The table includes around 700,000 distinct CDR3 sequences, roughly 20% detected once. Sequenced input: blood. The receptors were gathered from a woman aged 45 to 65 with Graves' hyperthyroidism that later progressed to Graves' ophthalmopathy. Each CDR3 is given without its conserved first and last residue. Each record gives: D gene, V gene, clone size, J gene, CDR3 protein. D genes are given only for firm matches. Size tells how often a clone was seen (once, few, many) or the class of an expanded clone, and some rows leave it out.

>-|TRBV12-3/TRBV12-4|many|TRBJ2-5
ASSSADNQETQY
>-|TRBV12-3/TRBV12-4|many|TRBJ1-5
ASTKGNSNQPQH
>TRBD1|TRBV3-1|many|TRBJ1-1
ASSQDQTGGWVTEAF
>-|TRBV18|many|TRBJ1-2
ASSPPGRGYGYT
>TRBD1|TRBV6-1|many|TRBJ2-5
ASSGQGWGQETQY
>TRBD2|TRBV18|many|TRBJ2-7
ASSLTSNEQY
>-|TRBV27|-|TRBJ1-2
ASSTDDGDHGYT
>-|TRBV12-3/TRBV12-4|many|TRBJ1-6
ASSLGQGNRPLH
>TRBD2|TRBV6-1|many|TRBJ2-1
ASIWGGNEQF
>-|TRBV10-3|-|TRBJ1-1
AISEEQVNTEAF
>-|TRBV5-1|many|TRBJ2-3
ASSLGSRDTQY
>-|TRBV6-1|few|TRBJ1-2
ASSIYRATGYGYT
>TRBD1|TRBV12-3/TRBV12-4|many|TRBJ1-6
ASSFGDRGNSPLH
>TRBD1|TRBV7-4|-|TRBJ1-2
ASSRPDRDYGYT
>-|TRBV9|many|TRBJ2-7
ASSVDLRDGAYEQY
>TRBD1|TRBV20-1|many|TRBJ1-1
SARQGLVNTEAF
>TRBD1|TRBV4-2|few|TRBJ2-7
ASSQDAETGIYEQY
>-|TRBV4-2|few|TRBJ2-3
ASSQDGGRSTDTQY
>TRBD1|TRBV10-2|few|TRBJ2-3
ASTGPGQGSDTQY
>-|TRBV11-2|few|TRBJ1-5
ASSLVGFGNQPQH
>-|TRBV14|-|TRBJ2-1
ASTVRFSDEQF
>-|TRBV7-8|-|TRBJ1-5
ASSLASYETSNQPQH
>-|TRBV3-1|many|TRBJ2-3
ASSPLPSSTDTQY
>-|TRBV27|-|TRBJ1-2
ASSLSSGFYGYS
>-|TRBV5-1|many|TRBJ2-1
ASSSLRQADGNEQF
>-|TRBV7-8|-|TRBJ2-7
ASSSETGISYEQY
>-|TRBV6-1|few|TRBJ2-5
ASSEYQAGPAD
>-|TRBV11-2|many|TRBJ2-7
ASNHIDSYEQY
>-|TRBV10-1|-|TRBJ2-4
ASSESARYIQY
>TRBD1|TRBV5-1|-|TRBJ2-5
ASRTGTGLPETQY
>TRBD1|TRBV12-3/TRBV12-4|many|TRBJ1-2
ASSPGQENYGYT
>TRBD1|TRBV29-1|-|TRBJ1-3
SAQTGSGNTIY
>-|TRBV4-1|many|TRBJ2-3
ASSQEGGYEDTQY
>-|TRBV7-9|-|TRBJ1-3
ASSSLVGGYYSGNTIY
>-|TRBV4-1|-|TRBJ1-1
ASSQEEVNTEAF
>-|TRBV13|-|TRBJ1-2
ASTRRGVDGYT
>-|TRBV18|many|TRBJ2-2
ASSSTAGHHTGELF
>TRBD2|TRBV15|-|TRBJ2-3
ATSTQRGGLDTQY
>-|TRBV12-5|many|TRBJ2-5
ASGLTTVEGKETQY
>TRBD1|TRBV10-1|many|TRBJ1-1
ASSEGTGLRTEAF